This entry concerns a single TCR beta chain. Its antigen is not identified. The protocol was immunoSEQ multiplex PCR, while the TCRdb copy is restricted to in-frame clones and leaves out a portion. In the table there are 6,000 or so clones, approximately 20% of which are singletons. This sample was included in a study of T cells in localized non-small cell lung cancer. Study-level results: The study found T cell clonality highest in uninvolved adjacent lung, above tumor. When the top 100 tumor clones were examined, a median about 60 of them also appeared in the adjacent lung, which was paired and uninvolved. Heterogeneity cannot be ruled out, as sequencing used one tumor region only.

The sample consisted of lung tumor tissue, taken before any cancer treatment. This clonotype originated in a female donor over 55 with stage I lung adenocarcinoma.

Here the CDR3 reads CASGLEEETQYF. Here the CDR3 DNA reads TGTGCTAGTGGTTTGGAGGAAGAGACCCAGTACTTC. This sequence joins TRBV12-5 and TRBJ2-5; D is unresolved. This CDR3 comprises 12 residues. Germline assignment: CDR1 LGHNT and CDR2 FRNRAP. Between the trimmed V and J ends, which lost 1 base and 3 bases, there was a span of 3 bases.